Presented here are 10 T cell receptor beta chains from one specimen sequenced in a study of T cells in Graves' hyperthyroidism and ophthalmopathy. Amplification of TCR beta CDR3 regions used RNA as the template. The HTBI primer set drove a first-round RT-PCR of the TCR CDR3. From the multiplex PCR reads, TCRdb called clonotypes with MiXCR, one entry per CDR3 protein. The repertoire holds more than 500,000 distinct CDR3 sequences, 14% seen once, with approximately 15% in the top ten. The sample taken for sequencing was blood. The receptors were gathered from a woman between 35 and 50 years old with Graves' hyperthyroidism.

This clonotype was seen ten or more times. This rearrangement joins TRBV12-3 or TRBV12-4 to TRBJ2-2; 7 bases are shared with TRBD1. CDR3 size: 15 residues. The junction had 2 bases not matched to a gene; V was cut back by 4 bases and J by 0 bases. In nucleotides, the CDR3 is TGTGCCAGCAGTTCCCAGGGGGCGAACACCGGGGAGCTGTTTTTT. Amino acid sequence: CASSSQGANTGELFF.

This clonotype was found once. The chain carries TRBV25-1 and TRBJ2-1, with 8 bases identical to TRBD1. The CDR3 contains 14 residues. Germline V gene data show CDR1 as MGHDK and CDR2 as SYGVNS. V lost 4 bases and J lost 9; bases outside the gene matches: 8. DNA for the CDR3: TGTGCCAGCAGTGCTGGGTCAGGGGGCAGTGAGCAGTTCTTC. Protein product: CASSAGSGGSEQFF.

This clonotype turned up a few times. V gene TRBV6-5 combines with J gene TRBJ2-7; D may be TRBD1 (6 bases). Trimming took off 4 bases at V and 2 bases at J, with 33 bases between the two ends. This CDR3 comprises 21 residues. CDR1 and CDR2 from the germline V gene are MNHEY and SVGAGI. The CDR3 sequence: CASSSSYRTVSISGLTYEQYF. In DNA form, the CDR3 reads TGTGCCAGCAGTTCGTCATACCGGACAGTATCCATATCGGGCCTGACCTACGAGCAGTACTTC.

This clonotype has just a few counts. The rearrangement links TRBV25-1 to TRBJ1-2; 7 bases are shared with TRBD1. V trimming: 6 bases; J trimming: 6 bases; junction bases outside the gene matches: 7. The CDR3 spans 13 residues. CDR1 and CDR2 from the germline V gene are MGHDK and SYGVNS. The CDR3 DNA reads TGTGCCAGCAGAGGCCCAGGGGGAGATGGCTACACCTTC. Protein: CASRGPGGDGYTF.

This clonotype was seen ten or more times. The CDR3 is CASSLIQGTEAFF. In DNA, the CDR3 is TGTGCCAGCAGCCTTATACAGGGAACTGAAGCTTTCTTT. The V call is TRBV3-1, the J call TRBJ1-1, with D perhaps TRBD1 (6 bases). CDR3 length equals 13 residues. Germline V gives CDR1 LGHDT, CDR2 YNNKEL (reference sequence). V was cut by 4 bases and J by 5 bases, with 11 bases left in between.

In its sample, this clonotype was seen many times. The J gene is TRBJ2-1, the V gene TRBV24-1; 8 bases are a match to TRBD1. The CDR3 is 16 residues long. Germline CDR1 is KGHDR and CDR2 is SFDVKD. V lost 3 bases and J lost 9; bases outside the gene matches: 12. CDR3 bases: TGTGCCACCAGTGATACCGGACAGGGCCTAAGCGGTGAGCAGTTCTTC. It translates to CATSDTGQGLSGEQFF.

This clonotype was counted ten times or more. The V call is TRBV3-1, the J call TRBJ2-7; D gene unclear. V lost 1 base to trimming and J lost 4 bases, with 5 bases between them. Germline lookup yields CDR1 LGHDT and CDR2 YNNKEL (reference sequence). This CDR3 has 12 amino acids. The CDR3 sequence is CASSQGIYEQYF. As DNA, the CDR3 is TGTGCCAGCAGCCAAGGGATTTACGAGCAGTACTTC.

This clonotype was seen ten or more times. The chain couples TRBV20-1 to TRBJ2-2, with D unresolved. The V end was cut by 3 bases, the J end by 0 bases, with 5 bases between. Germline-derived CDR1 and CDR2 are DFQATT and SNEGSKA (reference sequence). This CDR3 spans 13 amino acids. CDR3 amino acids: CSASRPNTGELFF. In DNA, the CDR3 is TGCAGTGCTAGTCGGCCGAACACCGGGGAGCTGTTTTTT.

The chain uses TRBV12-3 or TRBV12-4 and TRBJ2-1, with D uncertain. Trimming took 5 bases from V and 7 from J, leaving 12 bases between them. The CDR3 spans 13 residues. The CDR3 DNA reads as TGTGCCAGCAGTCCGATCTCAAGGAATGAGCAGTTCTTC. It encodes CASSPISRNEQFF.

The table lists this clonotype with many counts. The chain recombines TRBV30 with TRBJ2-1, with D tentatively TRBD1 (5 bases). From germline, CDR1 is GTSNPN and CDR2 SVGIG (reference sequence). Trimming cost V 4 bases and J 10 bases, with 20 bases left between them. The CDR3 contains 14 residues. Written as DNA, the CDR3 is TGTGCCTGGACTTCTAACTACAGGTCCAAGGAGCAGTTCTTC. It is translated as CAWTSNYRSKEQFF.